Given below is one T cell receptor (beta chain) in context. The antigen remains undetermined. The data derive from a study of vaccination effects on CD4 cells after COVID-19. The repertoire was sequenced with immunoSEQ multiplex PCR; TCRdb's copy has only in-frame clones and lacks some. In the table there are 67,000 or so clones, 70% to 90% of which are singletons. Prior to sequencing, the ViraFEST assay stimulated PBMC with viral peptide pools, which expanded the antigen-specific CD4+ T cells. Cultured cells yielded isolated CD4+ T cells after roughly 11 days. Each participant was given two doses of one vaccine (BNT162b2 or mRNA-1273). Germline loops: CDR1 SGDLS, CDR2 YYNGEE. The junction had 2 bases not matched to a gene; V was cut back by 1 base and J by 2 bases. This CDR3 has 15 residues.

The source of this sequence is a human donor who received a COVID-19 vaccine. V gene TRBV9 combines with J gene TRBJ2-1; 8 positions match TRBD1. The input for sequencing was CD4+ T cells from PBMCs cultured with HCoV-229E spike peptides, taken after COVID-19 vaccination. In DNA form, the CDR3 reads TGTGCCAGCAGCGTACAGGGGGCTGCCTACAATGAGCAGTTCTTC. It specifies CASSVQGAAYNEQFF.